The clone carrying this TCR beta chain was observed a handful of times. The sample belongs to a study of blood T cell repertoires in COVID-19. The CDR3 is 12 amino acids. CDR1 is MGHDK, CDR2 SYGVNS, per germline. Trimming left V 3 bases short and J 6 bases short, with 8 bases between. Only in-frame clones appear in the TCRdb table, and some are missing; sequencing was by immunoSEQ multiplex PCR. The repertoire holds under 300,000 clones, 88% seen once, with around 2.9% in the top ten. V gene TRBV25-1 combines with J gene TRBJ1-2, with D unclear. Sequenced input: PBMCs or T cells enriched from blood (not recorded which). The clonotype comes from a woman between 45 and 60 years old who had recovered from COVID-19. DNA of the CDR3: TGTGCCAGCAGTGACGGGGTGCATGGCTACACCTTC. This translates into CASSDGVHGYTF.